The present TCR beta chain was sequenced within a study of post-analysis software for immune sequencing data. Findings and caveats of the study: Clustering by F measure revealed strong co-clustering among samples prepared together in one batch. TRBV5-6, TRBV5-1 and TRBV20-1 belonged to a set of roughly 5 TRBV segments that were more frequent in patients than controls.

Unique molecular identifiers tagged the TCR beta cDNA libraries. TCRdb redid the calling of the PCR reads with MiXCR, one entry per CDR3 protein. In the table there are approximately 690,000 distinct CDR3 sequences, roughly three fifths of which are singletons. Points on this clonotype: Antigen: not known.

The CDR3 loop spans 16 amino acids. CDR1 and CDR2 (germline): KGHDR, SFDVKD. The V and J ends lost 4 bases and 0 bases respectively, with 12 bases between them. This TCR was sampled from a girl aged 2-9 years with multiple sclerosis. The rearrangement joins TRBV24-1 to TRBJ2-1; either TRBD1 or TRBD2 may fit D (5 bases each). The sample consisted of blood. The CDR3 nucleotides are TGTGCCACCAGTGACCCGGGACGGAGCTCCTACAATGAGCAGTTCTTC. Translated, it gives CATSDPGRSSYNEQFF.